This TCR beta chain was sequenced during a study of early T cells in non-severe SARS-CoV-2 infection. Overall study findings and caveats: The study's VDJdb matching favored anti-spike CD8 responses and missed private and CD4 specificities.

Each single cDNA molecule received a unique molecular identifier. TCRdb redid the calling of the 5' RACE reads with MiXCR, one entry per CDR3 protein. The table lists tens of thousands of distinct CDR3 sequences, 9.5% to 15% of them singletons. Per germline, CDR1 SGHRS and CDR2 YFSETQ. V gave up 4 bases and J gave up 4 bases, with 14 bases separating them. The CDR3 is 14 residues long. For this clonotype: Its antigen remains unknown.

This rearrangement joins TRBV5-1 to TRBJ2-5; tentatively, D is TRBD1 or TRBD2 (5 bases each). Material: whole blood. The sequence was obtained from an adult who was a healthcare worker with PCR-confirmed SARS-CoV-2 infection or an uninfected control (not recorded which). The CDR3 DNA reads as TGCGCCAGCAGCCCGGGACCGGTTGGAGAGACCCAGTACTTC. This translates into CASSPGPVGETQYF.